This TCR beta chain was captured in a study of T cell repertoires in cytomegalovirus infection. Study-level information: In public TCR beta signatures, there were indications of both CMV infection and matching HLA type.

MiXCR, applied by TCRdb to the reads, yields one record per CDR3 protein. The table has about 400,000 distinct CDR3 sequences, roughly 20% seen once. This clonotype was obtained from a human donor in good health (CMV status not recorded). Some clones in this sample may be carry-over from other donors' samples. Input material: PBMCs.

The CDR3 is CASTIRGSTDTQYF. The CDR3 DNA reads TGTGCCAGCACCATTAGGGGGAGCACAGATACGCAGTATTTT. The rearrangement uses TRBV5-6 and TRBJ2-3, with D maybe TRBD1 (6 bases). This CDR3 contains 14 residues. Germline-derived CDR1 and CDR2 are SGHDT and YYEEEE. The V end lost 6 bases, the J end lost 0 bases, and 11 bases lay between the germline ends.